This TCR beta chain derives from a study of blood T cell repertoires in COVID-19. Background on the study: Some COVID-19 samples were acute and others convalescent; all came from the United States, Italy and Spain.

This CDR3 has 14 residues. V lost 1 base and J lost 4, with 11 bases in between. The germline CDR1 and CDR2 sequences are SGHNT and YYREEE (reference sequence). Cohort 3 donors counted as recovered after two negative PCRs, clearance, or resolved symptoms. The protocol was immunoSEQ multiplex PCR, while the TCRdb copy is restricted to in-frame clones and leaves out a portion. Among under 200,000 clones listed, around 78% were seen once. The chain carries TRBV5-4 and TRBJ1-1, with TRBD1 as a possible D gene (6 bases). The sample consisted of PBMCs or T cells enriched from blood (not recorded which). This receptor was obtained from a woman aged 45 to 65 who had recovered from COVID-19. CDR3 sequence (DNA): TGTGCCAGCAGCTTGCCGGGGGGCGGCACTGAAGCTTTCTTT. As protein: CASSLPGGGTEAFF.